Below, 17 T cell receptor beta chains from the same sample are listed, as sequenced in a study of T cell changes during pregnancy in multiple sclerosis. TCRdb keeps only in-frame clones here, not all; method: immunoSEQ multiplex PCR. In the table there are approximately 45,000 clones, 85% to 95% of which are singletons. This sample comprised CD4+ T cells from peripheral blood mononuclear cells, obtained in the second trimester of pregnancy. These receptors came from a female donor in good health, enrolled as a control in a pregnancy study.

CDR3 region: CASSLGRGATDTQYF. In DNA form, the CDR3 reads TGCGCCAGCAGCTTGGGACGGGGGGCCACAGATACGCAGTATTTT. This chain uses TRBV5-1 with TRBJ2-3; D may be TRBD2 (7 bases). Germline-derived CDR1 and CDR2 are SGHRS and YFSETQ. The germline V and J ends were trimmed by 0 bases and 2 bases, with 10 bases remaining between them. This CDR3 comprises 15 residues.

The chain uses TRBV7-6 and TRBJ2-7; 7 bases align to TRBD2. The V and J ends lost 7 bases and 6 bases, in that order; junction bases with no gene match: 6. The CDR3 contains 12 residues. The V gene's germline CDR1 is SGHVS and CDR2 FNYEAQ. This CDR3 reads CASKASGGEQYF. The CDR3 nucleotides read TGTGCCAGCAAGGCGTCGGGAGGCGAGCAGTACTTC. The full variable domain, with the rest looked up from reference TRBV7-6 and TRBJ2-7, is GAGVSQSPRYKVTKRGQDVALRCDPISGHVSLYWYRQALGQGPEFLTYFNYEAQQDKSGLPNDRFSAERPEGSISTLTIQRTEQRDSAMYRCASKASGGEQYFGPGTRLTVT.

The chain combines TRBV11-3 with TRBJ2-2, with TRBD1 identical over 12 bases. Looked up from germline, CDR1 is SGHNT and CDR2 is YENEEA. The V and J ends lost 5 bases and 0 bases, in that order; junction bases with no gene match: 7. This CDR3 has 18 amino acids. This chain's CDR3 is CASSTGTGGNSNTGELFF. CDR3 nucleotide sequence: TGTGCCAGCAGCACCGGGACAGGGGGCAATTCGAACACCGGGGAGCTGTTTTTT.

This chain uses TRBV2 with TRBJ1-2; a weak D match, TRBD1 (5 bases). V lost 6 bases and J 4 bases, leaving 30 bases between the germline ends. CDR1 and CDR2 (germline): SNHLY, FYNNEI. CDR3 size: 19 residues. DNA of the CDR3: TGTGCCAGCAGACCGACGAACAGGAACTCCGAACATGGAGCCTATGGCTACACCTTC. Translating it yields CASRPTNRNSEHGAYGYTF. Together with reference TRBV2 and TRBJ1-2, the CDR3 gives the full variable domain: EPEVTQTPSHQVTQMGQEVILRCVPISNHLYFYWYRQILGQKVEFLVSFYNNEISEKSEIFDDQFSVERPDGSNFTLKIRSTKLEDSAMYFCASRPTNRNSEHGAYGYTFGSGTRLTVV.

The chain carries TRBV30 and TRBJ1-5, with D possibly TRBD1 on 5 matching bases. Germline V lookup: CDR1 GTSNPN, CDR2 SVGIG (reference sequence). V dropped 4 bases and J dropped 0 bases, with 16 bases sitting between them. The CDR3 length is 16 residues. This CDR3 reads CAWTRPPGNSNQPQHF. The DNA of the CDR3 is TGTGCCTGGACTCGGCCCCCAGGGAATAGCAATCAGCCCCAGCATTTT.

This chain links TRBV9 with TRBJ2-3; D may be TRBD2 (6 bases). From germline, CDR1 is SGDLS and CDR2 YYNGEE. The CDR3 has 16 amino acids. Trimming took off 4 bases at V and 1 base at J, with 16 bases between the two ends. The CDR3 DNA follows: TGTGCCAGCAGCCCACCAATAGCGGTTGGCACAGATACGCAGTATTTT. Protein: CASSPPIAVGTDTQYF.

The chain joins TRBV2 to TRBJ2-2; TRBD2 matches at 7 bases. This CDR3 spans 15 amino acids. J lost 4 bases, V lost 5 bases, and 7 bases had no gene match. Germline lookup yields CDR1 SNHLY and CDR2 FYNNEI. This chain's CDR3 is CASSPRLASTGELFF. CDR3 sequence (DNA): TGTGCCAGCAGTCCCCGACTAGCCTCCACCGGGGAGCTGTTTTTT. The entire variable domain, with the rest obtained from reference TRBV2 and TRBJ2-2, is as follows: EPEVTQTPSHQVTQMGQEVILRCVPISNHLYFYWYRQILGQKVEFLVSFYNNEISEKSEIFDDQFSVERPDGSNFTLKIRSTKLEDSAMYFCASSPRLASTGELFFGEGSRLTVL.

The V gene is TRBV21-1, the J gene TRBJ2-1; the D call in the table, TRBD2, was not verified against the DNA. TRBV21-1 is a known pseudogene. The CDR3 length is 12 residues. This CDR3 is CASRSSGGKQFF. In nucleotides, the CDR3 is TGTGCCAGCAGGTCTAGCGGGGGGAAGCAGTTCTTC.

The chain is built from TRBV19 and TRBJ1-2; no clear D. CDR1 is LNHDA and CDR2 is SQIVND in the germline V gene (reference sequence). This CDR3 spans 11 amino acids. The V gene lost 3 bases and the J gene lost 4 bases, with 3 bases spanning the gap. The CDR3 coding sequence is TGTGCCAGTAGTATCCTCTATGGCTACACCTTC. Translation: CASSILYGYTF.

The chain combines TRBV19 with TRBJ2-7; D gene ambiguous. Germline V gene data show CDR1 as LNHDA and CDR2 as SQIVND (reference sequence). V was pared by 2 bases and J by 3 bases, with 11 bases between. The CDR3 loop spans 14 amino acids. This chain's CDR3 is CASSIRHFDYEQYF. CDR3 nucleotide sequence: TGTGCCAGTAGTATAAGACATTTCGACTACGAGCAGTACTTC.

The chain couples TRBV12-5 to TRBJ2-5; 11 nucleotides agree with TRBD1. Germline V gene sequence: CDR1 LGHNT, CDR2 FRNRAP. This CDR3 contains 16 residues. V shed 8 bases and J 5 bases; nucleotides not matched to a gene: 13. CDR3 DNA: TGTGCTAGTTGCCGAGGGGACAGGGGGAATCCGGAGACCCAGTACTTC. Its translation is CASCRGDRGNPETQYF.

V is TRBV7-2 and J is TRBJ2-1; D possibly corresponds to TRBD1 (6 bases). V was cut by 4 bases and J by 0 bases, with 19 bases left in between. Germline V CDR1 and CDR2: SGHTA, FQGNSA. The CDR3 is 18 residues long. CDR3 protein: CASSSARPGVYSYNEQFF. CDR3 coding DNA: TGTGCCAGCAGCTCCGCGAGGCCAGGGGTCTACTCCTACAATGAGCAGTTCTTC. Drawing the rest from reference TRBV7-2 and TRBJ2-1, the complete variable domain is GAGVSQSPSNKVTEKGKDVELRCDPISGHTALYWYRQSLGQGLEFLIYFQGNSAPDKSGLPSDRFSAERTGGSVSTLTIQRTQQEDSAVYLCASSSARPGVYSYNEQFFGPGTRLTVL.

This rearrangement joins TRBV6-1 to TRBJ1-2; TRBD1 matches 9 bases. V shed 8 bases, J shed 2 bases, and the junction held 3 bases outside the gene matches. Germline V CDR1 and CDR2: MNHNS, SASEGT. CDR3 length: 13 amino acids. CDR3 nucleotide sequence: TGTGCCAGCGAAACAGGGGGCAACTATGGCTACACCTTC. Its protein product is CASETGGNYGYTF.

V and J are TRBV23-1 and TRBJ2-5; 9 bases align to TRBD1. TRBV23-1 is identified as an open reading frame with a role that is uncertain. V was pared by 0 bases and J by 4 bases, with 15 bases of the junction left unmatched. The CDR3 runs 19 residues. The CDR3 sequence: CASSQSDASGQGLRETQYF. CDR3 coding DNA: TGCGCCAGCAGTCAATCGGACGCCTCGGGACAGGGTCTACGAGAGACCCAGTACTTC.

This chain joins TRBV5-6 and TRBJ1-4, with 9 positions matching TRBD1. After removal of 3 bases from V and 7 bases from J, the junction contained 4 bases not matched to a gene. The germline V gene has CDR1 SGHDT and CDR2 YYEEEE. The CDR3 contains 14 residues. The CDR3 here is CASSYRGQGEKLFF. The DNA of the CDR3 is TGTGCCAGCAGCTACAGGGGGCAAGGTGAAAAACTGTTTTTT.

The CDR3 DNA follows: TGCGCCAGCAGCCAAGAAAGGGCGGGGGGTGTGTACATTCAGTACTTC. This encodes CASSQERAGGVYIQYF. The chain couples TRBV4-1 to TRBJ2-4; 8 nucleotides line up with TRBD2. This CDR3 spans 16 amino acids. The germline gives CDR1 MGHRA, CDR2 YSYEKL. With V trimmed by 0 bases and J by 8 bases, 9 bases remained unmatched.

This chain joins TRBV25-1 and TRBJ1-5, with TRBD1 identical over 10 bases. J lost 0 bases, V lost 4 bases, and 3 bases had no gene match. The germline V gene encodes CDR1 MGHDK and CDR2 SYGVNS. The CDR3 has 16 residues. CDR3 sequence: CASSGQGAGSNQPQHF. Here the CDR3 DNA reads TGTGCCAGCAGTGGACAGGGGGCAGGTAGCAATCAGCCCCAGCATTTT. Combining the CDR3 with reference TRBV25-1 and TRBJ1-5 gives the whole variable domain EADIYQTPRYLVIGTGKKITLECSQTMGHDKMYWYQQDPGMELHLIHYSYGVNSTEKGDLSSESTVSRIRTEHFPLTLESARPSHTSQYLCASSGQGAGSNQPQHFGDGTRLSIL.